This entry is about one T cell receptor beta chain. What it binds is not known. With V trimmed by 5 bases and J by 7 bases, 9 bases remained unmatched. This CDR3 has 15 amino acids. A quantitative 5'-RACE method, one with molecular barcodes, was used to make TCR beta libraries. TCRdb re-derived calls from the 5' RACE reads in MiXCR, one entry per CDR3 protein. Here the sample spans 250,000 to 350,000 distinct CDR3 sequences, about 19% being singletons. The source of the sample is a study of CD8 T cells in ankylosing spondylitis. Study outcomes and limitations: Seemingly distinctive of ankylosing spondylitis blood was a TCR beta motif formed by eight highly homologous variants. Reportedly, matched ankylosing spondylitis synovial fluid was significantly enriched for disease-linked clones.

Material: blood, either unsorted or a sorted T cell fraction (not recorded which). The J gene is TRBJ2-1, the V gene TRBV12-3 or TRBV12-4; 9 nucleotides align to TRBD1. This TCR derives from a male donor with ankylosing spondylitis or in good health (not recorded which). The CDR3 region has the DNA TGTGCCAGCAGTCCAGGGACAGGGATCGGGAATGAGCAGTTCTTC. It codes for CASSPGTGIGNEQFF.